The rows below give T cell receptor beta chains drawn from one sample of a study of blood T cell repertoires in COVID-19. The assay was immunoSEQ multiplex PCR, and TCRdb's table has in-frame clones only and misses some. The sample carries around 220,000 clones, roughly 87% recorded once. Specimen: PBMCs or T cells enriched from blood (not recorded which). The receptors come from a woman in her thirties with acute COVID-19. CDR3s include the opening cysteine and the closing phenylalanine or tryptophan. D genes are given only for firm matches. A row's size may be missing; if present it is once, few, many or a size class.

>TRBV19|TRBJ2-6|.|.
CASTKVAGSVGANVLTF
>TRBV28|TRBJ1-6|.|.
CASTPPGNSPLHF
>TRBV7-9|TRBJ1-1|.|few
CASSSGVDTEAFF
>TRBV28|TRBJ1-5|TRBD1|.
CASRRDRPPPQHF
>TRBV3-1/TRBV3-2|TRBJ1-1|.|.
CASRATGGGNEAFF
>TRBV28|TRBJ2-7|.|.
CASKSRDNYEQYF
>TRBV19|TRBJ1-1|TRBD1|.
CASSIATGATEAFF
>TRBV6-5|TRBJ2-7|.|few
CASRRAGSYEQYF
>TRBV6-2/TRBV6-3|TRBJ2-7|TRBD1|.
CASSYSTRRGSWEQYF
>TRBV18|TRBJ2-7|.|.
CASSLDGQQYF
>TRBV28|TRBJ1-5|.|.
CASSLGVSQPQHF
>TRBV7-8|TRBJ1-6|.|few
CASSLTDIQGVLLHF
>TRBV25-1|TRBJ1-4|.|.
CASSDWSREKLFF
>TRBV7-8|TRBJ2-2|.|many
CASSLSGTKYTGELFF
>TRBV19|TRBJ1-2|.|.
CASSIGGGANYGYTF
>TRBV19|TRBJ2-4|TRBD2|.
CASTTSGRRVIQYF
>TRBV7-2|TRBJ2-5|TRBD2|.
CASSPYSGGLGETQYF
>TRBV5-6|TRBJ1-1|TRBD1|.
CASSHTGTGVAFF
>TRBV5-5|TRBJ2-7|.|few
CASSASYDEQYF
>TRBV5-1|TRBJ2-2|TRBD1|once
CASSVRQGNTGELFF
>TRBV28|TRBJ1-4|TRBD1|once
CASSQIGQGVHALFF
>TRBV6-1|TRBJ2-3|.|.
CASSEFGQGDTQYF
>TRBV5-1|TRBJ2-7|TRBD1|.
CASSWGTGMYEQYF
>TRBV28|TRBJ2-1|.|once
CASFRGGSTSYNEQFF
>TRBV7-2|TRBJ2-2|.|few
CASSSYRRVNTGELFF
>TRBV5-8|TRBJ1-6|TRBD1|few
CASSSRLSGTDNSPLHF
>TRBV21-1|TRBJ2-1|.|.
CASSSPERGALPSYNEQFF